A selection of T cell receptor beta chains follows, all from one sample in a study of T-cell reconstitution after alpha-beta-depleted transplantation in children. TCRdb re-called the PCR reads with MiXCR, one entry per CDR3 protein. The sample records 95,000 to 150,000 distinct CDR3 sequences, 23% being singletons. Sample: PBMCs, mostly from graft donor cells, taken 180 days after TCRalphabeta/CD19-depleted stem cell transplant. These TCRs come from a male patient aged 2 to 9 who had a stem cell transplant for chronic granulomatous disease, so the T cells may come from the graft donor. The CDR3 runs from the conserved cysteine through the conserved F or W. A D gene is named only where the DNA matches it firmly. Expanded clones are given a class, and other clones once, few, many or no size at all.

TRBV20-1,NA,14,TRBJ2-1,many,CSAGARSSYNEQFF,TGCAGTGCGGGGGCAAGGAGCTCCTACAATGAGCAGTTCTTC
TRBV27,TRBD1,15,TRBJ2-3,NA,CASSTRDRAADTQYF,TGTGCCAGCAGTACCCGGGACAGGGCGGCAGATACGCAGTATTTT
TRBV12-3/TRBV12-4,TRBD2,14,TRBJ2-5,many,CASSSGTIQETQYF,TGTGCCAGCAGCTCCGGGACTATCCAAGAGACCCAGTACTTC
TRBV12-3/TRBV12-4,NA,12,TRBJ1-2,once,CASSLATWGYTF,TGTGCCAGCAGTTTAGCGACTTGGGGCTACACCTTC
TRBV12-3/TRBV12-4,TRBD1,13,TRBJ1-2,NA,CASTSTGRYGYTF,TGTGCCAGCACATCGACAGGGCGGTATGGCTACACCTTC
TRBV5-1,TRBD1,14,TRBJ2-3,NA,CASSLEDRSDTQYF,TGCGCCAGCAGCTTGGAGGACAGGTCAGATACGCAGTATTTT
TRBV12-3/TRBV12-4,NA,12,TRBJ1-2,NA,CASSLRGDGYTF,TGTGCCAGCAGTTTACGGGGAGATGGCTACACCTTC
TRBV29-1,NA,11,TRBJ2-7,NA,CSVYGSYEQYF,TGCAGCGTGTACGGTTCCTACGAGCAGTACTTC
TRBV20-1,TRBD1,17,TRBJ2-3,few,CSAISASTGLSTDTQYF,TGCAGTGCTATTTCCGCTTCGACAGGGCTCAGCACAGATACGCAGTATTTT
TRBV20-1,NA,14,TRBJ2-5,few,CRAMGGRQIETQYF,TGCAGGGCCATGGGAGGACGGCAAATAGAGACCCAGTACTTC
TRBV12-3/TRBV12-4,TRBD1,16,TRBJ2-7,NA,CASSGDRGQGSYEQYF,TGTGCCAGCAGTGGGGACAGGGGGCAAGGTTCTTACGAGCAGTACTTC
TRBV27,NA,13,TRBJ1-5,many,CASRLSPGQPQHF,TGTGCCAGCAGGCTTTCCCCAGGTCAGCCCCAGCATTTT
TRBV13,TRBD2,17,TRBJ2-1,NA,CASSLAGGSGSYNEQFF,TGTGCCAGCAGCTTAGCAGGGGGTAGCGGGAGCTACAATGAGCAGTTCTTC
TRBV7-3,NA,15,TRBJ2-1,NA,CASSLTLSSDNEQFF,TGTGCCAGCAGCTTAACGTTAAGTAGCGACAATGAGCAGTTCTTC
TRBV7-9,NA,13,TRBJ1-1,many,CASSFEGRGEAFF,TGTGCCAGCAGCTTTGAGGGACGCGGGGAAGCTTTCTTT
TRBV5-5,NA,15,TRBJ2-5,NA,CASSLLVRFQETQYF,TGTGCCAGCAGCTTGCTTGTGCGATTCCAAGAGACCCAGTACTTC
TRBV7-3,TRBD2,15,TRBJ2-1,NA,CASSLKRGLGNEQFF,TGTGCCAGCAGCTTAAAGCGGGGATTAGGCAATGAGCAGTTCTTC
TRBV28,TRBD2,16,TRBJ2-2,few,CASSIGAGGNTGELFF,TGTGCCAGCAGTATTGGTGCGGGAGGGAACACCGGGGAGCTGTTTTTT
TRBV6-1,TRBD2,16,TRBJ2-3,NA,CASSEAAGGPTDTQYF,TGTGCCAGCAGTGAAGCGGCGGGAGGGCCCACAGATACGCAGTATTTT
TRBV12-3/TRBV12-4,NA,17,TRBJ2-6,NA,CASSLWGGGAGANVLTF,TGTGCCAGCAGTTTATGGGGCGGGGGCGCTGGGGCCAACGTCCTGACTTTC
TRBV29-1,TRBD2,16,TRBJ2-1,NA,CSVEEFERGIYNEQFF,TGCAGCGTTGAAGAATTCGAGCGGGGAATATACAATGAGCAGTTCTTC
TRBV12-3/TRBV12-4,NA,11,TRBJ1-3,few,CASDVGNTIYF,TGTGCCAGCGACGTCGGAAACACCATATATTTT
TRBV29-1,NA,13,TRBJ2-7,few,CSVVVAVAYEQYF,TGCAGCGTTGTGGTAGCGGTGGCCTACGAGCAGTACTTC
TRBV12-3/TRBV12-4,TRBD1,13,TRBJ1-1,once,CASSSGTGLKAFF,TGTGCCAGCAGTTCGGGGACAGGGTTGAAAGCTTTCTTT
TRBV27,NA,13,TRBJ2-7,many,CASSFQGSYEQYF,TGTGCCAGCAGTTTTCAGGGCTCCTACGAGCAGTACTTC
TRBV3-1,NA,15,TRBJ2-7,NA,CASSQDPATAYEQYF,TGTGCCAGCAGCCAAGATCCGGCTACCGCCTACGAGCAGTACTTC
TRBV12-3/TRBV12-4,NA,14,TRBJ1-5,many,CASSVGGRNQPQHF,TGTGCCAGCAGTGTCGGGGGGCGCAATCAGCCCCAGCATTTT
TRBV18,TRBD2,18,TRBJ2-1,NA,CASSLRTSGRALNNEQFF,TGTGCCAGCTCCCTACGGACTAGCGGGAGGGCCTTGAACAATGAGCAGTTCTTC
TRBV11-2,TRBD2,19,TRBJ2-1,NA,CASSLVGGSGLAAYNEQFF,TGTGCCAGCAGCTTAGTAGGCGGGTCGGGACTAGCGGCTTACAATGAGCAGTTCTTC
TRBV7-9,TRBD1,15,TRBJ2-7,many,CASSLVDRDPYEQYF,TGTGCCAGCAGCTTAGTTGACAGGGACCCCTACGAGCAGTACTTC
TRBV4-1,NA,14,TRBJ2-5,NA,CASSQEGGRETQYF,TGCGCCAGCAGCCAAGAGGGGGGCAGGGAGACCCAGTACTTC
TRBV5-6,NA,13,TRBJ2-1,NA,CASSFWGFYEQFF,TGTGCCAGCAGCTTTTGGGGTTTCTATGAGCAGTTCTTC
TRBV5-1,NA,11,TRBJ2-7,NA,CASSGEDEQYF,TGCGCCAGCAGCGGAGAGGACGAGCAGTACTTC
TRBV7-3,TRBD1,15,TRBJ2-3,NA,CASSETGTGGDTQYF,TGTGCCAGCAGCGAAACCGGGACAGGGGGGGATACGCAGTATTTT
TRBV5-5,TRBD2,17,TRBJ2-1,few,CASSLAPSGVSYNEQFF,TGTGCCAGCAGCTTGGCCCCTAGCGGGGTTTCCTACAATGAGCAGTTCTTC
TRBV5-1,TRBD2,16,TRBJ2-7,NA,CASSVKRLAGTYEQYF,TGCGCCAGCAGCGTGAAGAGACTAGCGGGGACCTACGAGCAGTACTTC
TRBV5-1,TRBD1,14,TRBJ1-5,NA,CASSSTTGGQPQHF,TGCGCCAGCAGCTCAACGACAGGGGGCCAGCCCCAGCATTTT
TRBV5-5,TRBD1,15,TRBJ1-1,NA,CASSPWGDRGTEAFF,TGTGCCAGCAGCCCATGGGGCGACAGGGGCACTGAAGCTTTCTTT
TRBV20-1,NA,16,TRBJ2-5,NA,CSAPKGHSRIQETQYF,TGCAGTGCACCCAAGGGCCACAGCAGAATCCAAGAGACCCAGTACTTC
TRBV20-1,NA,18,TRBJ2-5,NA,CSARLSIANLFAQETQYF,TGCAGTGCTAGATTGTCCATAGCGAACCTCTTTGCGCAAGAGACCCAGTACTTC
TRBV7-2,TRBD2,16,TRBJ2-1,few,CASSFPIALAGKEQFF,TGTGCCAGCAGCTTCCCCATTGCTCTAGCGGGCAAGGAACAGTTCTTC